Below, 3 T cell receptor beta chains from the same sample are listed, as sequenced in a study of T-cell reconstitution after alpha-beta-depleted transplantation in children. For TCRbeta, the library was prepared with unique molecular identifiers. TCRdb processed the PCR reads anew with MiXCR; each CDR3 protein has one entry. The sample carries about 420,000 distinct CDR3 sequences, about 16% recorded once. The sample consisted of PBMCs, mostly from graft donor cells, taken 360 days after TCRalphabeta/CD19-depleted stem cell transplant. Source of these receptors: a boy younger than two who had a stem cell transplant for Wiskott-Aldrich syndrome, so the T cells may come from the graft donor.

This clonotype was counted between two and nine times. The CDR3 sequence is CASSPHGTIYNNEQFF. The CDR3 coding sequence is TGTGCCAGCAGCCCACACGGGACTATCTATAACAATGAGCAGTTCTTC. The chain combines TRBV6-2 or TRBV6-3 with TRBJ2-1, with 7 bases matching TRBD2. After removal of 6 bases from V and 5 bases from J, the junction contained 13 bases not matched to a gene. The germline V gene encodes CDR1 MNHEY and CDR2 SVGEGT. The CDR3 totals 16 residues.

This clonotype has only a few counts. The chain has TRBV6-5 and TRBJ2-7; 10 bases fit TRBD2. The CDR3 consists of 15 residues. The V and J ends lost 7 bases and 7 bases, in that order; junction bases with no gene match: 13. Looked up from germline, CDR1 is MNHEY and CDR2 is SVGAGI. The CDR3 protein is CASTPASGSLREQYF. The CDR3 nucleotides are TGTGCCAGCACCCCGGCTAGCGGGAGTTTGAGGGAGCAGTACTTC.

This clonotype was seen a few times. The gene calls are TRBV10-2 and TRBJ2-7; 8 bases are a match to TRBD1. With V trimmed by 2 bases and J by 3 bases, 3 bases remained unmatched. The CDR3 spans 14 residues. CDR1 is WSHSY and CDR2 is SAAADI in the germline V gene. The CDR3, as DNA: TGCGCCAGCAGTGAGGGACAGGGATTCTACGAGCAGTACTTC. Translated: CASSEGQGFYEQYF.